One and the same sample provided the 27 T cell receptor beta chains below, sequenced in a study of T cell responses to AZD1222 COVID-19 vaccine. Assay used: immunoSEQ multiplex PCR; TCRdb lists only in-frame clones, some missing. The table shows about 150,000 clones, with 75% to 95% occurring only once. Specimen: peripheral blood, collected on day 0 of AZD1222 vaccination. These receptors all come from an adult in good health.

The V gene is TRBV9, the J gene TRBJ1-4; tentatively, D is TRBD1 (6 bases). In germline, CDR1 is SGDLS, CDR2 YYNGEE. V lost 3 bases and J 4 bases, leaving 10 bases between the germline ends. There are 14 residues in the CDR3. In DNA, the CDR3 is TGTGCCAGCAGCGCAGGGGCTAGTAATGAAAAACTGTTTTTT. Translating gives CASSAGASNEKLFF.

The V and J genes are TRBV27 and TRBJ2-6, with 7 bases identical to TRBD2. J gave up 10 bases and V 7 bases, and 4 bases lay outside the gene matches. The CDR3 spans 12 residues. Germline lookup yields CDR1 MNHEY and CDR2 SMNVEV (reference sequence). CDR3 protein: CASKPGGNVLTF. For the CDR3, the DNA is TGTGCCAGCAAGCCCGGGGGGAACGTCCTGACTTTC. Drawing the rest from reference TRBV27 and TRBJ2-6, the complete variable domain is EAQVTQNPRYLITVTGKKLTVTCSQNMNHEYMSWYRQDPGLGLRQIYYSMNVEVTDKGDVPEGYKVSRKEKRNFPLILESPSPNQTSLYFCASKPGGNVLTFGAGSRLTVL.

The genes are TRBV27 and TRBJ1-6, with 8 bases lining up with TRBD1. The trim removed 5 bases at V and 6 bases at J, leaving 6 bases unmatched. Germline CDR1 and CDR2: MNHEY and SMNVEV (reference sequence). This CDR3 region has 15 residues. CDR3 in DNA: TGTGCCAGCAGTCTTACGACAGGGGTTAATTCACCCCTCCACTTT. Translated, it gives CASSLTTGVNSPLHF.

The chain is built from TRBV28 and TRBJ1-5, with a possible D match to TRBD1 (5 bases). Germline CDR1 is MDHEN and CDR2 is SYDVKM. V gave up 4 bases and J gave up 4 bases, with 20 bases separating them. The CDR3 contains 17 residues. The CDR3 bases are TGTGCCAGCAGTTCAGCACATACATGGGGCAAAAATCAGCCCCAGCATTTT. It translates to CASSSAHTWGKNQPQHF.

This chain connects TRBV4-1 to TRBJ2-6, with a tentative D call TRBD2 (6 bases). The germline V gene encodes CDR1 MGHRA and CDR2 YSYEKL. The V gene lost 1 base and the J gene lost 2 bases, with 15 bases spanning the gap. The CDR3 has 18 amino acids. CDR3 DNA sequence: TGCGCCAGCAGCCAAGTCTTCAGGGAGGTCCCTGGGGCCAACGTCCTGACTTTC. Protein product: CASSQVFREVPGANVLTF.

The rearrangement joins TRBV28 to TRBJ1-5; TRBD1 aligns across 7 bases. V shed 3 bases and J 2 bases; nucleotides not matched to a gene: 4. This CDR3 has 15 residues. Germline CDR1 reads MDHEN; CDR2 reads SYDVKM. The CDR3 DNA sequence: TGTGCCAGCAGTTTCCCAGGGGGAGGCAATCAGCCCCAGCATTTT. Translation gives CASSFPGGGNQPQHF.

The chain joins TRBV28 to TRBJ1-4, with 11 positions matching TRBD1. The V gene end was trimmed by 6 bases and the J gene end by 1 base; junction bases not matched to a gene: 10. This CDR3 has 18 residues. The germline CDR1 and CDR2 sequences are MDHEN and SYDVKM. CDR3 DNA sequence: TGTGCCAGCAGCCCCAACTGGACAGGGGGCGGAACTAATGAAAAACTGTTTTTT. This gives the protein CASSPNWTGGGTNEKLFF.

This chain uses TRBV28 with TRBJ1-1; possible D gene TRBD1, 6 bases. Trimming removed 6 bases from V and 1 base from J, with 9 bases in between. This CDR3 has 13 residues. Germline V lookup: CDR1 MDHEN, CDR2 SYDVKM. CDR3 amino acids: CASRGGWNTEAFF. The DNA for the CDR3 is TGTGCCAGCAGGGGGGGCTGGAACACTGAAGCTTTCTTT.

V is TRBV24-1 and J is TRBJ2-3; D remains ambiguous. V lost 3 bases and J lost 0, with 9 bases in between. There are 15 residues in the CDR3. CDR1 and CDR2 (germline): KGHDR, SFDVKD. CDR3 in amino acids: CATSDARRSTDTQYF. In nucleotides, the CDR3 is TGTGCCACCAGTGATGCGAGGCGGAGCACAGATACGCAGTATTTT.

The V and J genes are TRBV19 and TRBJ1-4; D might be TRBD1 (5 bases). Trimming removed 6 bases at V and 8 bases at J, with 19 bases between. The CDR3 has 15 residues. In germline, CDR1 is LNHDA, CDR2 SQIVND (reference sequence). CDR3 region: CASSQLTGAGEKLFF. CDR3 nucleotide sequence: TGTGCCAGTAGCCAATTAACAGGAGCTGGCGAAAAACTGTTTTTT.

The rearrangement links TRBV27 to TRBJ2-1; D may be TRBD1 or TRBD2 (6 bases each). Germline CDR1 reads MNHEY; CDR2 reads SMNVEV (reference sequence). The CDR3 length is 14 residues. Trimming cost V 6 bases and J 4 bases, with 13 bases left between them. CDR3 sequence: CASRPRGTYNEQFF. The CDR3 DNA reads as TGTGCCAGCAGACCTAGGGGGACTTACAATGAGCAGTTCTTC.

V gene TRBV7-2 combines with J gene TRBJ2-7, with 7 bases identical to TRBD2. Germline CDR1 and CDR2: SGHTA and FQGNSA. The CDR3 sequence is 14 residues long. Trimming cost V 5 bases and J 3 bases; bases outside gene matches: 7. The CDR3 region is CASSRGLTNYEQYF. The CDR3 region has the DNA TGTGCCAGCAGCCGGGGACTAACCAACTACGAGCAGTACTTC.

V and J are TRBV7-3 and TRBJ2-2; 8 positions match TRBD2. V lost 2 bases and J lost 5; bases outside the gene matches: 4. Germline V gene lookup returns CDR1 SGHTA and CDR2 FQGTGA. The CDR3 is 15 amino acids. CDR3 bases: TGTGCCAGCAGCTTATTAGCGGGAAGGACCGGGGAGCTGTTTTTT. Translated, it gives CASSLLAGRTGELFF.

The chain employs TRBV5-1 and TRBJ2-1, with D maybe TRBD2 (5 bases). Germline CDR1 is SGHRS and CDR2 is YFSETQ. Trimming left V 2 bases short and J 0 bases short, with 12 bases between. This CDR3 is built from 16 residues. The CDR3 spells CASSFPTIASYNEQFF. DNA for the CDR3: TGCGCCAGCAGCTTCCCGACTATCGCCTCCTACAATGAGCAGTTCTTC. Using reference TRBV5-1 and TRBJ2-1 for the parts outside the CDR3, the full variable domain is KAGVTQTPRYLIKTRGQQVTLSCSPISGHRSVSWYQQTPGQGLQFLFEYFSETQRNKGNFPGRFSGRQFSNSRSEMNVSTLELGDSALYLCASSFPTIASYNEQFFGPGTRLTVL.

CDR3 nucleotides: TGTGCCAGCAGCCGCGGAGCAGGGGTTTTGAACACTGAAGCTTTCTTT. Protein sequence: CASSRGAGVLNTEAFF. The chain links TRBV5-6 to TRBJ1-1, with a weak D call TRBD1 (6 bases). V was clipped by 4 bases and J by 0 bases, with 16 bases between them. Per the germline V gene, CDR1 is SGHDT and CDR2 is YYEEEE. This CDR3 has 16 residues.

This sequence joins TRBV18 and TRBJ1-4, with D hard to call. The CDR3 contains 15 residues. Germline values: CDR1 KGHSH, CDR2 LQKENI. V lost 3 bases and J lost 0, with 8 bases in between. The CDR3 region is CASSPVQPTNEKLFF. CDR3 coding DNA: TGTGCCAGCTCACCCGTACAGCCAACTAATGAAAAACTGTTTTTT.

The chain uses TRBV15 and TRBJ1-3, with D perhaps TRBD1 (5 bases). V shed 5 bases and J shed 0 bases, with 11 bases lying between them. Germline assignment: CDR1 LNHNV and CDR2 YYDKDF (reference sequence). This CDR3 has 15 amino acids. CDR3 DNA: TGTGCCACCAGCGGAAGACAGTCCTCTGGAAACACCATATATTTT. Translation: CATSGRQSSGNTIYF. The whole variable domain, remainder taken from reference TRBV15 and TRBJ1-3, is DAMVIQNPRYQVTQFGKPVTLSCSQTLNHNVMYWYQQKSSQAPKLLFHYYDKDFNNEADTPDNFQSRRPNTSFCFLDIRSPGLGDTAMYLCATSGRQSSGNTIYFGEGSWLTVV.

V gene TRBV6-6 combines with J gene TRBJ1-5; 9 bases match TRBD1. The CDR3 covers 14 residues. CDR1 MNHNY and CDR2 SVGAGI come from the germline V gene (reference sequence). Trimming took 5 bases from V and 4 from J; bases not matched to a gene: 3. The CDR3 sequence: CASSGGTGNQPQHF. The CDR3, as DNA: TGTGCCAGCAGTGGCGGGACAGGGAATCAGCCCCAGCATTTT.

The CDR3 nucleotides read TGTGCCAGCTCACCAAGTAAGAAACTAAAGGGTATCACTGAAGCTTTCTTT. It is translated as CASSPSKKLKGITEAFF. This chain joins TRBV18 and TRBJ1-1; D unresolved. From germline, CDR1 is KGHSH and CDR2 LQKENI. Between the trimmed V and J ends, which lost 2 bases and 4 bases, there was a span of 20 bases. CDR3 length: 17 amino acids.

The J gene is TRBJ1-2, the V gene TRBV28; D might be TRBD1 (5 bases). The CDR3 has 15 amino acids. The germline V gene encodes CDR1 MDHEN and CDR2 SYDVKM. V shed 2 bases and J shed 3 bases, with 13 bases lying between them. The CDR3 coding sequence is TGTGCCAGCAGTTTAGGGAGAACGGGGGACTATGGCTACACCTTC. As protein: CASSLGRTGDYGYTF.

V usage is TRBV7-2 and J usage is TRBJ1-2; no clear D gene. Germline V gene data show CDR1 as SGHTA and CDR2 as FQGNSA. V lost 5 bases, J lost 4 bases, and 11 bases lay in between. This CDR3 has 13 amino acids. The CDR3 region is CASSKENLYGYTF. CDR3 bases: TGTGCCAGCAGCAAGGAGAATCTCTATGGCTACACCTTC.

The rearrangement uses TRBV5-6 and TRBJ1-4, with TRBD1 as a possible D gene (6 bases). In germline, CDR1 is SGHDT, CDR2 YYEEEE. V lost 0 bases to trimming and J lost 10 bases, with 16 bases between them. The CDR3 has 15 amino acids. CDR3 in amino acids: CASSLAGAVWGKLFF. The CDR3 DNA follows: TGTGCCAGCAGCTTGGCGGGGGCGGTATGGGGAAAACTGTTTTTT.

The rearrangement joins TRBV15 to TRBJ2-1; 8 bases fit TRBD2. With V trimmed by 3 bases and J by 8 bases, 3 bases remained unmatched. The CDR3 length is 13 residues. From germline, CDR1 is LNHNV and CDR2 YYDKDF (reference sequence). CDR3: CATSSRTSHEQFF. CDR3 sequence (DNA): TGTGCCACCAGCAGCAGGACTAGCCATGAGCAGTTCTTC.

This clone turned up a few times. Here the CDR3 DNA reads TGCAGCGTAGGACATATGAACACTGAAGCTTTCTTT. It specifies CSVGHMNTEAFF. The chain carries TRBV29-1 and TRBJ1-1, with D perhaps matching TRBD1 (5 bases). V shed 6 bases and J shed 0 bases, with 8 bases lying between them. Germline V lookup: CDR1 SQVTM, CDR2 ANQGSEA. The CDR3 spans 12 residues.

V usage is TRBV2 and J usage is TRBJ2-3, with TRBD1 identical over 8 bases. Per germline, CDR1 SNHLY and CDR2 FYNNEI. The V and J ends lost 10 bases and 0 bases, in that order; junction bases with no gene match: 6. CDR3 length: 14 residues. Written as DNA, the CDR3 is TGTGCCAACGACAGGGGTTTAAGCACAGATACGCAGTATTTT. Translation: CANDRGLSTDTQYF.

The gene calls are TRBV7-8 and TRBJ1-2; D gene ambiguous. In germline, CDR1 is SGHVS, CDR2 FQNEAQ. Trimming stripped 1 base from V and 4 bases from J, with 7 bases between. The CDR3 covers 13 residues. DNA for the CDR3: TGTGCCAGCAGCTTAGACGCGATCTATGGCTACACCTTC. Translation gives CASSLDAIYGYTF.

The rearrangement joins TRBV29-1 to TRBJ1-1; 7 nucleotides align to TRBD1. CDR3 size: 15 residues. The germline V gene encodes CDR1 SQVTM and CDR2 ANQGSEA. The V segment lost 5 bases and the J segment 2 bases; nucleotides outside the gene matches: 11. This chain's CDR3 is CSVLGTDIPNTEAFF. In DNA, the CDR3 is TGCAGCGTTCTCGGGACAGACATTCCAAACACTGAAGCTTTCTTT.